This paragraph covers one T cell receptor beta chain sequence. Its antigen remains unidentified. These data originate in a study of shared clonotypes between healthy human individuals. Study outcomes and limitations: Among non-shared clonotypes, generation probabilities were lower than among those shared by all four donors.

Only CD45RO-negative cells positively selected for CCR7 counted as naive CD8 cells, so terminally differentiated effector memory CD45RA+ cells were excluded. This CDR3 spans 16 amino acids. The germline V and J ends were trimmed by 4 bases and 0 bases, with 14 bases remaining between them. Germline CDR1 MNHNS, CDR2 SASEGT. Each subset's genomic DNA was shared equally among a number of immunoSEQ plates. For sorted subsets, about 0.2 ug DNA per replicate equaled about 31,000 T cell genomes. Libraries were prepared by immunoSEQ multiplex PCR; TCRdb keeps only in-frame clonotypes and omits some of them. This sample carries hundreds of thousands of clones, around 95% of them seen once, and the ten largest clones take about 0.11%.

This receptor was identified in a woman in her 30s in good health. The rearrangement links TRBV6-1 to TRBJ2-3, with a tentative D call TRBD2 (5 bases). The material sequenced was naive CD8+ T cells sorted from blood. The CDR3 region has the DNA TGTGCCAGCAGTGTGCTAGCCGGATGGAGCACAGATACGCAGTATTTT. Amino acids: CASSVLAGWSTDTQYF.